This T cell receptor beta chain was identified in a study of blood T cell repertoires in COVID-19. Study-level background: Both acute and convalescent COVID-19 samples were obtained from the United States, Italy and Spain. T cells, B-cell-depleted T cells, or PBMCs supplied cDNA or gDNA.

As originally analysed: Amplification with reference gene primers provided the estimates of nucleated cell counts. Profiling relied on immunoSEQ multiplex PCR, and the TCRdb table lists in-frame clones only, not all of them. V and J calls and clone size are given by that table; D and trimming were obtained from the DNA. The data show around 88,000 clones, with roughly 90% seen just once and around 3% held by the top ten. This TCR was sampled from an elderly woman with acute or convalescent COVID-19. The source material was peripheral blood.

The CDR3 region has the DNA TGTGCCAGCAGCGTACGACTAGGGACCGGGGAGCTGTTTTTT. Translating gives CASSVRLGTGELFF. The V gene is TRBV9, the J gene TRBJ2-2, with D maybe TRBD2 (6 bases). Per the germline V gene, CDR1 is SGDLS and CDR2 is YYNGEE. Trimming pared 1 base from V and 5 bases from J, leaving 9 bases between. The CDR3 sequence is 14 residues long. Combining the CDR3 with reference TRBV9 and TRBJ2-2 gives the whole variable domain DSGVTQTPKHLITATGQRVTLRCSPRSGDLSVYWYQQSLDQGLQFLIQYYNGEERAKGNILERFSAQQFPDLHSELNLSSLELGDSALYFCASSVRLGTGELFFGEGSRLTVL.